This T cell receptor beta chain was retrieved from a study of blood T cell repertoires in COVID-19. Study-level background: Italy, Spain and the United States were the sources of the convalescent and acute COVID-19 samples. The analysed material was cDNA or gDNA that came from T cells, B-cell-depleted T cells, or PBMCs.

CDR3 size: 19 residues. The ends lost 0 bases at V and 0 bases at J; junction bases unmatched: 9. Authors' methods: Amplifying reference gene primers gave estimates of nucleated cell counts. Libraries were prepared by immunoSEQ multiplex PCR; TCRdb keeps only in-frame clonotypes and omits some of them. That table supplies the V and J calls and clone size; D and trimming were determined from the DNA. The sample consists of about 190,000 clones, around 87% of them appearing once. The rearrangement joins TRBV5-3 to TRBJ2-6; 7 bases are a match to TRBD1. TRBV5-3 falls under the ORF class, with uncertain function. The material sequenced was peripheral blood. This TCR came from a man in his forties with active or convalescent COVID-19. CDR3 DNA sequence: TGTGCCAGAAGCTTGGAACTTGGACAGGCGTACTCTGGGGCCAACGTCCTGACTTTC. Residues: CARSLELGQAYSGANVLTF.